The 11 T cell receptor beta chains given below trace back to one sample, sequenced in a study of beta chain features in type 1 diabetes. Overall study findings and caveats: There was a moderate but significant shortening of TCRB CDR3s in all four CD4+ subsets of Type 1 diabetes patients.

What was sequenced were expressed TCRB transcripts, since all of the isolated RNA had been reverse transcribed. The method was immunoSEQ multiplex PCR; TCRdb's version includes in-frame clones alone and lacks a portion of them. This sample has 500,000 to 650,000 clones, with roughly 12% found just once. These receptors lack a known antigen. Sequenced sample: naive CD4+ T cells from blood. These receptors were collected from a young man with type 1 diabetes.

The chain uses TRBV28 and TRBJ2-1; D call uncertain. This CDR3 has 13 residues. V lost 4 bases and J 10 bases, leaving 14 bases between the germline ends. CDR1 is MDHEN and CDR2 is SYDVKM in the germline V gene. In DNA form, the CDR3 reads TGTGCCAGCAGTTCGCGGTCTCGGCCGGAGCAGTTCTTC. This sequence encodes CASSSRSRPEQFF.

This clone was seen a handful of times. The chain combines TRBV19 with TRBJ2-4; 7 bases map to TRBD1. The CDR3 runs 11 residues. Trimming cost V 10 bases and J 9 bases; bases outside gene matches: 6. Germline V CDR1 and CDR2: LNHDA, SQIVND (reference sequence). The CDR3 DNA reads TGTGCCACTCTGTCAGGGGGCATTCAGTACTTC. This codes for CATLSGGIQYF.

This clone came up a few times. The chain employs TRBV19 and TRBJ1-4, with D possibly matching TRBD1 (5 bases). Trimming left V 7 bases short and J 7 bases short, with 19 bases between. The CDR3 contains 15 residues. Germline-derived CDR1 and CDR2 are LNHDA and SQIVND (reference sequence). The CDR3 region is CASTSSQGVSEKLFF. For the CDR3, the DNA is TGTGCCAGTACGTCTTCTCAGGGAGTAAGTGAAAAACTGTTTTTT.

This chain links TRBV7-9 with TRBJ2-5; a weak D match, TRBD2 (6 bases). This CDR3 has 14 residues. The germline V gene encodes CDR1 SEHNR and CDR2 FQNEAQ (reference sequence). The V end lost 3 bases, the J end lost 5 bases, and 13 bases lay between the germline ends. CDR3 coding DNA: TGTGCCAGCAGCTTCGGGACTCTGCGTGAGACCCAGTACTTC. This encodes CASSFGTLRETQYF.

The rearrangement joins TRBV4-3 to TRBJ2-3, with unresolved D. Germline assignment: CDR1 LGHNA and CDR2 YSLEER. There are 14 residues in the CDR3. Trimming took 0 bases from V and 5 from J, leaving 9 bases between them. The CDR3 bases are TGCGCCAGCAGCCAAGATCTCCGTGGAGATACGCAGTATTTT. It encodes CASSQDLRGDTQYF.

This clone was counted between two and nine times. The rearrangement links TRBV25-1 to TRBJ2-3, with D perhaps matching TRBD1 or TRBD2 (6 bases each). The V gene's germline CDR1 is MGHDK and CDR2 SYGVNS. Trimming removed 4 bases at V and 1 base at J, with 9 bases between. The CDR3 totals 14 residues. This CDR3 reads CASSARGGTDTQYF. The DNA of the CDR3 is TGTGCCAGCAGTGCTAGGGGGGGCACAGATACGCAGTATTTT.

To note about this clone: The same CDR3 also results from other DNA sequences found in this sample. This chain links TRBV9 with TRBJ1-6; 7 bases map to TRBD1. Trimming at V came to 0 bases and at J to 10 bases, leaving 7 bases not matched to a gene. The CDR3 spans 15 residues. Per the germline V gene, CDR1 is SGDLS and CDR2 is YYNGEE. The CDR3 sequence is CASSVGTGVNSPLHF. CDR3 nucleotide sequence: TGTGCCAGCAGCGTAGGGACAGGTGTAAACTCACCCCTCCACTTT.

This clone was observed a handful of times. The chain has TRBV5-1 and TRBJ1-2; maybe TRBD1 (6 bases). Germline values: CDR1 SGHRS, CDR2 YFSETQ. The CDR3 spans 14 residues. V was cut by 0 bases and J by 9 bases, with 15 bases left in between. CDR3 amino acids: CASSLVDGQGSYTF. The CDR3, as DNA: TGCGCCAGCAGCTTGGTAGACGGCCAGGGGAGCTACACCTTC.

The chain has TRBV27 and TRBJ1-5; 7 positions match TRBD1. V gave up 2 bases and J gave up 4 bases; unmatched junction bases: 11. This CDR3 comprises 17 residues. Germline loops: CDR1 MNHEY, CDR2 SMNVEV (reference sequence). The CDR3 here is CASSLNPPRGYNQPQHF. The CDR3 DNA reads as TGTGCCAGCAGTTTAAATCCCCCCAGGGGGTATAATCAGCCCCAGCATTTT.

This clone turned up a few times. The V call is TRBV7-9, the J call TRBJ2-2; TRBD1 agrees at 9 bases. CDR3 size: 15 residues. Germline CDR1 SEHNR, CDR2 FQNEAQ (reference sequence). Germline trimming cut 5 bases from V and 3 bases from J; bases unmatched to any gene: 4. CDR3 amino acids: CASSERQGDTGELFF. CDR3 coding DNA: TGTGCCAGCAGCGAAAGACAGGGGGACACCGGGGAGCTGTTTTTT.

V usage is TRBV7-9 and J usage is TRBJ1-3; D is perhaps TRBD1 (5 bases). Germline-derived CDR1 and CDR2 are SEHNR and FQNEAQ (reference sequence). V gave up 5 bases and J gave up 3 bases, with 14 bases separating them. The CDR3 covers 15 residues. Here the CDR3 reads CASSAMGQIGNTIYF. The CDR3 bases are TGTGCCAGCAGCGCCATGGGGCAGATTGGAAACACCATATATTTT.